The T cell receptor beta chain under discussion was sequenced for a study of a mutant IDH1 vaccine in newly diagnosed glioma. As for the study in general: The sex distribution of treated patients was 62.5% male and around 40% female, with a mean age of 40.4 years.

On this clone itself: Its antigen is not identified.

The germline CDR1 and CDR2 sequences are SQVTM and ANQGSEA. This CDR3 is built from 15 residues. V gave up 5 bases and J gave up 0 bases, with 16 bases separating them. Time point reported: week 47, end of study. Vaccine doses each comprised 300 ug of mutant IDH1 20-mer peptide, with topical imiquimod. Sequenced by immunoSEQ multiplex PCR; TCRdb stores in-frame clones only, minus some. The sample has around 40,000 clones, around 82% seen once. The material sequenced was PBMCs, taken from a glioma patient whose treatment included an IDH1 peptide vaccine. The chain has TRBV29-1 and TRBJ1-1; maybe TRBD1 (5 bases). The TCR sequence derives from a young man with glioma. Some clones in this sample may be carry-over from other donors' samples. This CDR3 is CSVRFLSTVNTEAFF. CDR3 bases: TGCAGCGTTCGTTTCCTTTCGACAGTGAACACTGAAGCTTTCTTT.